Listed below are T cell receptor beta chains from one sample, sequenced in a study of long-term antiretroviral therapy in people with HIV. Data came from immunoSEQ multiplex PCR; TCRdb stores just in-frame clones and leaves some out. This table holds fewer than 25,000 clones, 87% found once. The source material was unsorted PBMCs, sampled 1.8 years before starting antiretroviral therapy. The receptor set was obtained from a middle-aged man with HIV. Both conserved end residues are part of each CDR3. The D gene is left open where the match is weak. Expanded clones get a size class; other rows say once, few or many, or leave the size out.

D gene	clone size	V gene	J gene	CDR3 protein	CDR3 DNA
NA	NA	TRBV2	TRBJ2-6	CASKFITGANVLTF	TGTGCCAGCAAATTCATAACTGGGGCCAACGTCCTGACTTTC
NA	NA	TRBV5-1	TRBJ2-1	CASSVGLPGNEQFF	TGCGCCAGCTCGGTGGGGCTACCCGGCAATGAGCAGTTCTTC
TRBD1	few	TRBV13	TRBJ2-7	CASSLVGRGPYEQYF	TGTGCCAGCAGCTTAGTGGGCAGGGGGCCCTACGAGCAGTACTTC
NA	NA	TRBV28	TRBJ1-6	CASSLSGARRAPLHF	TGTGCCAGCAGTTTGTCGGGGGCGCGTCGTGCACCCCTCCACTTT
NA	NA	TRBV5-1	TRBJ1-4	CASSLGGGTANEKLFF	TGCGCCAGCAGCTTGGGGGGGGGCACGGCTAATGAAAAACTGTTTTTT
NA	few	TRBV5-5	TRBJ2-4	CASSLAESNPLGDRKNIQYF	TGTGCCAGCAGCTTGGCTGAGTCGAATCCTTTGGGGGATAGGAAAAACATTCAGTACTTC
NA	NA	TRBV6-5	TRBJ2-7	CASSYPGTYEQYF	TGTGCCAGCAGTTACCCAGGAACCTACGAGCAGTACTTC
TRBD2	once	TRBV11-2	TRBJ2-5	CASSLGRGWGETQYF	TGTGCCAGCAGCTTGGGGAGGGGCTGGGGGGAGACCCAGTACTTC
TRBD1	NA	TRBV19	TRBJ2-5	CASSRTGDVPETQYF	TGTGCCAGTAGTAGGACAGGAGACGTCCCTGAGACCCAGTACTTC
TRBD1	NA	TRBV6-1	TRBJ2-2	CASSEQGAANTGELFF	TGTGCCAGCAGTGAACAGGGGGCGGCGAACACCGGGGAGCTGTTTTTT
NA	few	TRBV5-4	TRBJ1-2	CASSPGNYGYTF	TGTGCCAGCAGCCCGGGGAACTATGGCTACACCTTC
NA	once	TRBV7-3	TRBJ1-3	CASGSGIGNTIYF	TGTGCCAGCGGGTCAGGAATCGGAAACACCATATATTTT
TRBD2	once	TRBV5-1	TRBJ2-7	CASSLGLAFSYEQYF	TGCGCCAGCAGCTTGGGACTAGCGTTTTCCTACGAGCAGTACTTC
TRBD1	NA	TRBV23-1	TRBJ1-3	CASSALRTGGDSSGNTIYF	TGCGCCAGCAGTGCACTAAGGACAGGGGGCGATAGCTCTGGAAACACCATATATTTT